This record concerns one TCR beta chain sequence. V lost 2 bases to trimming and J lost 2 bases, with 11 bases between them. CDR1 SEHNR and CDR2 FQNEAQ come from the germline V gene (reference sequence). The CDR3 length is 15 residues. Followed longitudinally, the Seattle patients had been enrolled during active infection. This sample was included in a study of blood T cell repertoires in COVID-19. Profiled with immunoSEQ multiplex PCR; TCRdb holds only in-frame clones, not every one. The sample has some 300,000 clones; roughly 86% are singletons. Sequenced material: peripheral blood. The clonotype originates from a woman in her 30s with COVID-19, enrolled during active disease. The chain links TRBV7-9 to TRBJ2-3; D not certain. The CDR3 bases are TGTGCCAGCAGCTTAAGGCGGAGCCCCACAGATACGCAGTATTTT. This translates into CASSLRRSPTDTQYF.